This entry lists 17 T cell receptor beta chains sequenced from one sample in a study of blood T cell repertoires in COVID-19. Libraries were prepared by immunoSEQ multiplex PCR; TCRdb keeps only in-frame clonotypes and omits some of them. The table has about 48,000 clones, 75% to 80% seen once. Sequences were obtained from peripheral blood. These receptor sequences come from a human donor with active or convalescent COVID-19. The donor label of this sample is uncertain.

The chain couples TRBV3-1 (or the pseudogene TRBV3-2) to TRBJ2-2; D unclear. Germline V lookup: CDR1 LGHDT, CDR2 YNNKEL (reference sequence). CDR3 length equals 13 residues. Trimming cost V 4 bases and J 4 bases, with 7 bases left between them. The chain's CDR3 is CASSRTSTGELFF. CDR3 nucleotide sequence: TGTGCCAGCAGCCGAACGAGCACCGGGGAGCTGTTTTTT.

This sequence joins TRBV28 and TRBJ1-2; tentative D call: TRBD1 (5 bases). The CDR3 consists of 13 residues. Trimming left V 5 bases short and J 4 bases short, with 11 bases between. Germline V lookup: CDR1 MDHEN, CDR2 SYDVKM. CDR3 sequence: CASSPGISYGYTF. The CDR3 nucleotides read TGTGCCAGCAGTCCAGGGATCTCCTATGGCTACACCTTC.

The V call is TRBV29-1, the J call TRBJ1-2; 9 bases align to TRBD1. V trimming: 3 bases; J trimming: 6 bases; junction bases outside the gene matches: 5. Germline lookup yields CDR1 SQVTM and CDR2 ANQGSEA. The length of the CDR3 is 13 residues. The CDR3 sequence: CSVEPWTGDGYTF. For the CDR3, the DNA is TGCAGCGTTGAGCCTTGGACAGGGGATGGCTACACCTTC.

CDR3 coding DNA: TGCGCCAGCAGCCAAAAGAACAGCCGGTACGAGCAGTACTTC. As protein: CASSQKNSRYEQYF. This rearrangement joins TRBV4-1 to TRBJ2-7; no definite D call. There are 14 residues in the CDR3. In germline, CDR1 is MGHRA, CDR2 YSYEKL. Between the trimmed V and J ends, which lost 2 bases and 4 bases, there was a span of 12 bases.

DNA for the CDR3: TGTGCCAGCAGCATCCGGGCTAGCGGGAGGGAAGAGCAGTACTTC. Protein sequence: CASSIRASGREEQYF. V usage is TRBV7-2 and J usage is TRBJ2-7; TRBD2 agrees at 12 bases. The CDR3 covers 15 residues. Germline V lookup: CDR1 SGHTA, CDR2 FQGNSA. Trimming at V came to 5 bases and at J to 7 bases, leaving 9 bases not matched to a gene.

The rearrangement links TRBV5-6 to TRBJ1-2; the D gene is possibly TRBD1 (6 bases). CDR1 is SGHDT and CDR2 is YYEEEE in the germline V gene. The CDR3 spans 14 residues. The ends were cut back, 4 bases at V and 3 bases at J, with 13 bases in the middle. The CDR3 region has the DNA TGTGCCAGCAGCGACAGGATCAGGGACTATGGCTACACCTTC. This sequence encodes CASSDRIRDYGYTF. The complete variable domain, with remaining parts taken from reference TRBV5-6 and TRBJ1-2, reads DAGVTQSPTHLIKTRGQQVTLRCSPKSGHDTVSWYQQALGQGPQFIFQYYEEEERQRGNFPDRFSGHQFPNYSSELNVNALLLGDSALYLCASSDRIRDYGYTFGSGTRLTVV.

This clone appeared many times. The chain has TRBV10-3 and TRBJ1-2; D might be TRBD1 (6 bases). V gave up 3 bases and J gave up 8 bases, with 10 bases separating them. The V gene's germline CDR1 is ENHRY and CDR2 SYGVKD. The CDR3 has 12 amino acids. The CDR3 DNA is TGTGCCATCAGTGATCCAGGGGAGGGCTACACCTTC. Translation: CAISDPGEGYTF.

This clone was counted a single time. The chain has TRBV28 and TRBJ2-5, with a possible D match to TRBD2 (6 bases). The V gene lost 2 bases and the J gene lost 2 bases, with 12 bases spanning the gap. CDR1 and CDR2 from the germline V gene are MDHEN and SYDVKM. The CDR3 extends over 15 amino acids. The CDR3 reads CASSLVGSGQETQYF. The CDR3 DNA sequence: TGTGCCAGCAGTTTAGTCGGGAGCGGGCAAGAGACCCAGTACTTC.

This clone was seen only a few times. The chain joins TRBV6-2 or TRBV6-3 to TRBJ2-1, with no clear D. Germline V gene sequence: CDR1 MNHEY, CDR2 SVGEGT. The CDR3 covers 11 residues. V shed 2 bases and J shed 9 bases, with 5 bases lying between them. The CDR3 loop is CASSYPGEQFF. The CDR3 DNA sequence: TGTGCCAGCAGTTACCCAGGTGAGCAGTTCTTC.

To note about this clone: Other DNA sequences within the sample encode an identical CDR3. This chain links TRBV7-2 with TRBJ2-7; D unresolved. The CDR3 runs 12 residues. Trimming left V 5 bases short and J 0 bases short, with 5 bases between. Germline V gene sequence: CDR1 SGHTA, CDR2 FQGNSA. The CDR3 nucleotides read TGTGCCAGCAGCCTTAGCTCCTACGAGCAGTACTTC. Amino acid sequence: CASSLSSYEQYF.

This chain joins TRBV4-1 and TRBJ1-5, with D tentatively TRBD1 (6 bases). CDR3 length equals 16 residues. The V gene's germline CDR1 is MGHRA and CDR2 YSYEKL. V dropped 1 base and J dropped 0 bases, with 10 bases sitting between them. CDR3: CASSQGGHNSNQPQHF. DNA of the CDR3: TGCGCCAGCAGCCAAGGGGGACATAATAGCAATCAGCCCCAGCATTTT.

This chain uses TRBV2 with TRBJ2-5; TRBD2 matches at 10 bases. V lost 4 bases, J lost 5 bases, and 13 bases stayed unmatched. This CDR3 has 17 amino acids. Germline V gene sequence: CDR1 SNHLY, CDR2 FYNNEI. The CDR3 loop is CASSAEVAGGTLETQYF. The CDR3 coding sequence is TGTGCCAGCAGTGCGGAGGTAGCGGGAGGAACCCTTGAGACCCAGTACTTC.

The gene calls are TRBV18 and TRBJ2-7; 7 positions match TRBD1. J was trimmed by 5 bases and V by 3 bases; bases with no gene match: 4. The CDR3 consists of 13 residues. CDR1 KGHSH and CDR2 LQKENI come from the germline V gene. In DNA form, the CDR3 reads TGTGCCAGCTCACCCCTAGACAGGGACGAGCAGTACTTC. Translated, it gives CASSPLDRDEQYF.

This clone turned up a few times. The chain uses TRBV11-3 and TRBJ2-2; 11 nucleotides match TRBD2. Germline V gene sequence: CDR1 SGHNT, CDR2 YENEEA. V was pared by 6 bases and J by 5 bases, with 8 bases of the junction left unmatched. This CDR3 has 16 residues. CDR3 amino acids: CASRPPGLADTGELFF. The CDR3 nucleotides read TGTGCCAGCAGGCCCCCGGGACTAGCGGATACCGGGGAGCTGTTTTTT.

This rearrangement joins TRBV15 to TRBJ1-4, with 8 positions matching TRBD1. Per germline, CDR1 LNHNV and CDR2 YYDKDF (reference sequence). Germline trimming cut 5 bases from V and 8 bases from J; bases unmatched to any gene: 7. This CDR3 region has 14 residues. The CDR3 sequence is CATSERTGKEKLFF. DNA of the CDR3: TGTGCCACCAGCGAACGGACAGGGAAGGAAAAACTGTTTTTT.

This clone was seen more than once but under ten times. In DNA form, the CDR3 reads TGTGCCAGCAGTTCTATCGGGGGTGAGCAGTTCTTC. It translates to CASSSIGGEQFF. This chain connects TRBV6-4 to TRBJ2-1; perhaps TRBD2 as D (6 bases). CDR3 length: 12 residues. V gave up 5 bases and J gave up 9 bases, with 11 bases separating them. Looked up from germline, CDR1 is MRHNA and CDR2 is SNTAGT.

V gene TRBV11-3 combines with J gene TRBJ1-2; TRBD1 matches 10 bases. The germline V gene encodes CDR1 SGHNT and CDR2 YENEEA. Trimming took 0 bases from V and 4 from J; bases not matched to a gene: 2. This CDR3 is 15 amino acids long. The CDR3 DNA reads TGTGCCAGCAGCTTAGAGGACAGGGGGAGCTATGGCTACACCTTC. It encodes CASSLEDRGSYGYTF.